One sample yielded the 10 T cell receptor beta chains listed below, sequenced in a study of CD8 T cells in ankylosing spondylitis. Regarding the study as a whole: The study identified a TCR beta motif of several highly homologous variants that appeared characteristic of ankylosing spondylitis blood.

TCRdb re-called the 5' RACE reads through MiXCR, storing one row per CDR3 protein. Among about 460,000 distinct CDR3 sequences, roughly 5.3% were seen once, and the ten largest hold 3.5%. These receptors' antigens are unknown. Specimen: blood, either unsorted or a sorted T cell fraction (not recorded which). The receptors stem from a male donor with ankylosing spondylitis.

This clonotype has ten or more counts. The CDR3 protein is CSASVFVGGYGYTF. CDR3 coding DNA: TGCAGTGCTAGCGTCTTTGTAGGGGGCTATGGCTACACCTTC. J is TRBJ1-2 and V is TRBV20-1; possibly TRBD1 for D (6 bases). From germline, CDR1 is DFQATT and CDR2 SNEGSKA (reference sequence). Between the trimmed V and J ends, which lost 3 bases and 4 bases, there was a span of 15 bases. This CDR3 comprises 14 residues.

The V gene is TRBV5-1, the J gene TRBJ2-6, with 8 bases lining up with TRBD1. V dropped 8 bases and J dropped 2; count of bases not matched to a gene: 3. This CDR3 has 14 amino acids. The germline V gene has CDR1 SGHRS and CDR2 YFSETQ. DNA for the CDR3: TGCGCCAGTTCCAGGGGGCCTGGGGCCAACGTCCTGACTTTC. Its translation: CASSRGPGANVLTF.

The chain employs TRBV20-1 and TRBJ1-1; no reliable D call. The CDR3 extends over 13 amino acids. Trimming took off 5 bases at V and 1 base at J, with 11 bases between the two ends. The germline V gene encodes CDR1 DFQATT and CDR2 SNEGSKA (reference sequence). DNA for the CDR3: TGCAGTGCTCCGATAAAGGGGAACACTGAAGCTTTCTTT. Translation: CSAPIKGNTEAFF.

The chain employs TRBV7-9 and TRBJ2-7; 8 bases are shared with TRBD1. The CDR3 sequence is 14 residues long. The ends lost 5 bases at V and 3 bases at J; junction bases unmatched: 6. Germline lookup yields CDR1 SEHNR and CDR2 FQNEAQ (reference sequence). CDR3 loop: CASSRQGSHYEQYF. In nucleotides, the CDR3 is TGTGCCAGCAGCCGACAGGGGTCACACTACGAGCAGTACTTC. The full variable domain, with the rest looked up from reference TRBV7-9 and TRBJ2-7, is DTGVSQNPRHKITKRGQNVTFRCDPISEHNRLYWYRQTLGQGPEFLTYFQNEAQLEKSRLLSDRFSAERPKGSFSTLEIQRTEQGDSAMYLCASSRQGSHYEQYFGPGTRLTVT.

This clonotype was found many times. This chain links TRBV12-3 or TRBV12-4 with TRBJ1-6; TRBD1 matches 10 bases. The CDR3 runs 17 residues. With 5 bases clipped from V and 2 bases from J, the junction kept 6 bases outside the gene matches. CDR3 amino acids: CASSPMGQGTYNSPLHF. The CDR3 bases are TGTGCCAGCAGTCCAATGGGACAGGGGACCTATAATTCACCCCTCCACTTT.

This clonotype was recorded many times. The rearrangement uses TRBV12-3 or TRBV12-4 and TRBJ1-5; D uncertain. The CDR3 extends over 12 amino acids. Trimming pared 9 bases from V and 0 bases from J, leaving 6 bases between. The CDR3 region is CASQISNQPQHF. CDR3 DNA sequence: TGTGCCAGTCAGATTAGCAATCAGCCCCAGCATTTT.

The V call is TRBV2, the J call TRBJ1-1; tentative D call: TRBD1 (5 bases). Germline V CDR1 and CDR2: SNHLY, FYNNEI. This CDR3 comprises 16 residues. V lost 8 bases to trimming and J lost 1 base, with 20 bases between them. The CDR3 here is CASQGGGGEWNTEAFF. Written as DNA, the CDR3 is TGTGCCAGCCAGGGCGGCGGGGGTGAGTGGAACACTGAAGCTTTCTTT.

This clonotype was counted a few times. The genes are TRBV5-6 and TRBJ1-2; TRBD1 is a possible D gene (5 bases). V lost 0 bases, J lost 4 bases, and 7 bases lay in between. CDR3 length: 13 amino acids. CDR1 SGHDT and CDR2 YYEEEE come from the germline V gene. Here the CDR3 reads CASSLGTTYGYTF. In DNA, the CDR3 is TGTGCCAGCAGCTTGGGGACAACCTATGGCTACACCTTC.

The chain uses TRBV29-1 and TRBJ1-1, with a tentative D call TRBD1 (5 bases). The CDR3 is made up of 11 amino acids. Germline V gene data show CDR1 as SQVTM and CDR2 as ANQGSEA. V lost 7 bases to trimming and J lost 8 bases, with 14 bases between them. CDR3 protein: CSGTGTREAFF. In DNA, the CDR3 is TGCAGCGGCACAGGCACCCGGGAAGCTTTCTTT.

This clonotype has ten or more counts. This chain links TRBV10-3 with TRBJ2-6; D tentatively reads TRBD1 or TRBD2 (5 bases each). Trimming cost V 4 bases and J 1 base, with 8 bases left between them. This CDR3 has 15 residues. Germline CDR1 is ENHRY and CDR2 is SYGVKD. CDR3 nucleotide sequence: TGTGCCATCAGTGCAGGGAGATCTGGGGCCAACGTCCTGACTTTC. Protein: CAISAGRSGANVLTF.